Sequencing of this T cell receptor (beta chain) was carried out in a study of blood T cell repertoires in COVID-19. Germline assignment: CDR1 SGHRS and CDR2 YFSETQ. CDR3 length: 16 amino acids. With V trimmed by 4 bases and J by 2 bases, 8 bases remained unmatched. In the original analysis: It was from reference gene primer amplification that nucleated cell counts were estimated. TCRdb keeps only in-frame clones here, not all; method: immunoSEQ multiplex PCR. The D gene and trimming were derived from the DNA, and the V and J assignments and clone size from that table. The table lists approximately 63,000 clones, 70% to 80% of them singletons.

The sequencing sample was made of peripheral blood. This TCR was recovered from an elderly woman with acute or convalescent COVID-19. The genes are TRBV5-1 and TRBJ2-2, with 7 bases fitting TRBD1. The CDR3 DNA reads as TGCGCCAGCAGCCCTCACGGGACAGTAAACACCGGGGAGCTGTTTTTT. Its translation is CASSPHGTVNTGELFF.